Below, 18 T cell receptor beta chains from the same sample are listed, as sequenced in a study of cytomegalovirus exposure and HLA in healthy donors. The PCR ran on 60 Vbeta and 13 Jbeta primers. The data were produced by immunoSEQ multiplex PCR, yet TCRdb's version contains in-frame clones alone and is incomplete. The table records 150,000 to 200,000 clones, around three quarters of them present only once. Sequencing was done on a sample of PBMCs. These receptors were taken from a woman in her 30s in good health and CMV-seropositive.

The V and J genes are TRBV27 and TRBJ1-5; possible D gene TRBD1, 6 bases. The CDR3 runs 17 residues. The germline V and J ends were trimmed by 1 base and 2 bases, with 15 bases remaining between them. Germline values: CDR1 MNHEY, CDR2 SMNVEV (reference sequence). The CDR3 is CASSLLPGAEGNQPQHF. CDR3 in DNA: TGTGCCAGCAGTTTATTACCAGGGGCGGAGGGCAATCAGCCCCAGCATTTT.

V is TRBV10-3 and J is TRBJ2-7, with 7 bases fitting TRBD1. V lost 3 bases, J lost 7 bases, and 12 bases stayed unmatched. Germline V CDR1 and CDR2: ENHRY, SYGVKD. This CDR3 has 15 residues. In DNA form, the CDR3 reads TGTGCCATCAGTGACCCCAGACAGGGATCGGTTGAGCAGTACTTC. Amino acids: CAISDPRQGSVEQYF.

V and J are TRBV27 and TRBJ1-1, with a possible D match to TRBD1 (6 bases). The CDR3 has 14 amino acids. V gave up 3 bases and J gave up 2 bases, with 10 bases separating them. The germline V gene has CDR1 MNHEY and CDR2 SMNVEV (reference sequence). As DNA, the CDR3 is TGTGCCAGCAGTTTCGGGACACTTAACACTGAAGCTTTCTTT. It codes for CASSFGTLNTEAFF.

The V gene is TRBV7-9, the J gene TRBJ2-7, with D unclear. V dropped 1 base and J dropped 0 bases, with 7 bases sitting between them. Germline V CDR1 and CDR2: SEHNR, FQNEAQ (reference sequence). The CDR3 has 14 amino acids. CDR3 DNA sequence: TGTGCCAGCAGCTTAGGGATAGCCTCCTACGAGCAGTACTTC. Amino acids: CASSLGIASYEQYF. The full variable domain, completed using reference TRBV7-9 and TRBJ2-7, is DTGVSQNPRHKITKRGQNVTFRCDPISEHNRLYWYRQTLGQGPEFLTYFQNEAQLEKSRLLSDRFSAERPKGSFSTLEIQRTEQGDSAMYLCASSLGIASYEQYFGPGTRLTVT.

This clone was detected a few times. The chain links TRBV7-9 to TRBJ2-3; possibly TRBD2 for D (6 bases). This CDR3 has 15 residues. V dropped 7 bases and J dropped 2 bases, with 16 bases sitting between them. Germline V gene lookup returns CDR1 SEHNR and CDR2 FQNEAQ (reference sequence). CDR3 DNA sequence: TGTGCCAGCACCGGCGGGATTAGCCCCACAGATACGCAGTATTTT. This codes for CASTGGISPTDTQYF.

This chain joins TRBV7-9 and TRBJ2-5; tentatively, D is TRBD1 (5 bases). The germline CDR1 and CDR2 sequences are SEHNR and FQNEAQ (reference sequence). With 6 bases removed from V and 1 base from J, the gap between germline ends came to 18 bases. The CDR3 runs 16 residues. The CDR3 loop is CASSVELKRGQETQYF. DNA for the CDR3: TGTGCCAGCAGTGTCGAACTAAAAAGGGGCCAAGAGACCCAGTACTTC.

The V gene is TRBV4-3, the J gene TRBJ1-2; 8 bases are shared with TRBD1. The CDR3 loop spans 17 amino acids. CDR1 and CDR2 (germline): LGHNA, YSLEER. After removal of 4 bases from V and 8 bases from J, the junction contained 18 bases not matched to a gene. The CDR3 DNA sequence: TGCGCCAGCAGCCCCCACGATACGACAGGGGCCTTTCAAGGCTACACCTTC. Translating gives CASSPHDTTGAFQGYTF.

The rearrangement joins TRBV19 to TRBJ2-1; TRBD2 matches at 7 bases. The CDR3 spans 14 residues. V trimming: 5 bases; J trimming: 9 bases; junction bases outside the gene matches: 10. From germline, CDR1 is LNHDA and CDR2 SQIVND (reference sequence). The CDR3 is CASSVVGGRGEQFF. CDR3 bases: TGTGCCAGTAGTGTCGTCGGGGGGAGGGGTGAGCAGTTCTTC. Using reference TRBV19 and TRBJ2-1 for the parts outside the CDR3, the full variable domain is DGGITQSPKYLFRKEGQNVTLSCEQNLNHDAMYWYRQDPGQGLRLIYYSQIVNDFQKGDIAEGYSVSREKKESFPLTVTSAQKNPTAFYLCASSVVGGRGEQFFGPGTRLTVL.

The chain joins TRBV5-1 to TRBJ1-6; 10 bases align to TRBD1. Trimming removed 3 bases from V and 7 bases from J; junction bases left unmatched: 4. The CDR3 runs 15 residues. Per germline, CDR1 SGHRS and CDR2 YFSETQ. As DNA, the CDR3 is TGCGCCAGCAGCTCCGGACAGGGGGGGAATTCACCCCTCCACTTT. It translates to CASSSGQGGNSPLHF.

The chain recombines TRBV5-1 with TRBJ2-5, with D hard to call. The J call may be mistaken, given a closer DNA end match to TRBJ2-7. CDR3 length equals 14 residues. Looked up from germline, CDR1 is SGHRS and CDR2 is YFSETQ. Here the CDR3 reads CASSSGGATREQYF. The DNA for the CDR3 is TGCGCCAGCAGCTCCGGCGGAGCTACCCGCGAGCAGTACTTC.

The chain has TRBV5-1 and TRBJ2-2; 11 bases fit TRBD2. The CDR3 is made up of 17 amino acids. CDR1 and CDR2 from the germline V gene are SGHRS and YFSETQ. Germline trimming cut 4 bases from V and 6 bases from J; bases unmatched to any gene: 11. The CDR3 DNA reads TGCGCCAGCAGCCAAGATAGCGGGAGGGCCTTCGCCGGGGAGCTGTTTTTT. Amino acids: CASSQDSGRAFAGELFF.

This chain uses TRBV5-6 with TRBJ2-7; 7 bases align to TRBD2. Germline V gene data show CDR1 as SGHDT and CDR2 as YYEEEE. The CDR3 loop spans 15 amino acids. V was clipped by 4 bases and J by 3 bases; unmatched bases: 10. The CDR3 protein is CASSPLRQRGYEQYF. CDR3 DNA: TGTGCCAGCAGCCCCCTAAGGCAGCGGGGCTACGAGCAGTACTTC.

The CDR3: CASSSQGTGEQFF. In DNA form, the CDR3 reads TGTGCCAGCAGCTCACAGGGGACAGGTGAGCAGTTCTTC. This chain joins TRBV7-9 and TRBJ2-1; TRBD1 aligns across 8 bases. CDR1 and CDR2 from the germline V gene are SEHNR and FQNEAQ (reference sequence). The CDR3 length is 13 residues. The ends lost 4 bases at V and 9 bases at J; junction bases unmatched: 5.

The rearrangement links TRBV5-1 to TRBJ2-1; TRBD2 aligns across 10 bases. This CDR3 spans 16 amino acids. Germline V gene lookup returns CDR1 SGHRS and CDR2 YFSETQ. J lost 7 bases, V lost 4 bases, and 11 bases had no gene match. CDR3 in DNA: TGCGCCAGCAGCCCCGTCCCAGCGGGAGGGCAAAATGAGCAGTTCTTC. It translates to CASSPVPAGGQNEQFF.

This rearrangement joins TRBV5-3 to TRBJ2-7; tentative D call: TRBD2 (6 bases). TRBV5-3 is an ORF, with its function uncertain. The CDR3 runs to 16 residues. Between the trimmed V and J ends, which lost 1 base and 4 bases, there was a span of 18 bases. The CDR3 spells CARSLTRRDTRYEQYF. CDR3 in DNA: TGTGCCAGAAGCTTGACGCGGCGGGATACGAGGTACGAGCAGTACTTC.

The J gene is TRBJ2-3, the V gene TRBV29-1, with D possibly being TRBD1 (6 bases). Germline loops: CDR1 SQVTM, CDR2 ANQGSEA. The CDR3 contains 15 residues. The germline V and J ends were trimmed by 4 bases and 5 bases, with 19 bases remaining between them. The DNA for the CDR3 is TGCAGCGTTGTGCTATGGGGGCAAGGGGGAGATACGCAGTATTTT. Its protein product is CSVVLWGQGGDTQYF.

V and J are TRBV5-5 and TRBJ1-1; 7 positions match TRBD1. V lost 3 bases and J lost 5; bases outside the gene matches: 4. The CDR3 consists of 13 residues. Germline assignment: CDR1 SGHKS and CDR2 YYEKEE (reference sequence). CDR3 sequence reads: CASSSTGETEAFF. The CDR3 DNA sequence: TGTGCCAGCAGCTCAACAGGGGAGACTGAAGCTTTCTTT.

The rearrangement links TRBV7-2 to TRBJ2-7; 7 positions match TRBD1. The V gene end was trimmed by 5 bases and the J gene end by 5 bases; junction bases not matched to a gene: 6. The CDR3 has 13 residues. Germline V gives CDR1 SGHTA, CDR2 FQGNSA. Here the CDR3 DNA reads TGTGCCAGCAGCACCCGGACAGGAGACGAGCAGTACTTC. This codes for CASSTRTGDEQYF.